This TCR beta chain was sequenced in a study of Ad26.COV2.S vaccination and SARS-CoV-2 variants (dated by TCRdb to about 2021). The study in broad terms: TCRbeta repertoire sequencing was used to assess the specificity and breadth of SARS-CoV-2-reactive T cell receptors after Ad26.COV2.S vaccination. The TCR-sequenced set comprised around 30 samples: some 20 Ad26.COV2.S vaccine recipients, 5 placebo recipients and 8 SARS-CoV-2 convalescent individuals. What the work shows at the level of the full study, not this receptor alone: Ad26.COV2.S recipients had higher spike-specific TCR breadth than placebo recipients (P = 0.0014). After vaccination, spike-specific CD8+ and CD4+ T cell responses were reported to show substantial breadth. Vaccine and placebo recipients had similar non-spike TCR breadth, a finding consistent with the vaccine containing only spike. The authors noted that total T cell responses may have been underestimated by the TCR breadth and depth analyses.

Concerning this clone itself: What this receptor recognizes is not known. No much larger clonotype is one base removed from it; base qualities were not supplied.

The immunoSEQ Assay was the method used to sequence TCRbeta CDR3 regions. After extraction, genomic DNA underwent amplification by bias-controlled multiplex PCR, followed by high-throughput sequencing. The published analysis was carried out like this. To quantify the absolute abundance of each unique TCRbeta CDR3 region, sequences were collapsed and filtered. Usable DNA was measured by amplifying reference genes present in all nucleated cells, and TCRbeta template counts were normalized to that usable DNA to estimate T cell fraction. Repertoire TCRs were annotated as SARS-CoV-2-specific by exact matching of V gene, CDR3 amino acid sequence and J gene to a known reactive TCR set. MIRA supplied the reference SARS-CoV-2 TCR set, which was filtered for enrichment in COVID-19-positive ImmuneCODE repertoires so that public or cross-reactive TCRs were removed. Drawing on the MIRA antigens, annotated TCRs were analysed further at the level of specific ORF or position within ORF. Breadth was defined as the number of annotated unique rearrangements divided by the total number of unique productive rearrangements, and depth was defined as the summed frequency of the annotated unique rearrangements. Two-sided Wilcoxon rank-sum tests were applied when comparing TCR breadth between groups. The clones in this table, taken by TCRdb from immuneACCESS, are in-frame only. Not every clone is retained; where verified, under half of the shortfall comes from an unresolved V gene, and the cause of the rest is unknown. D and trimming come from the DNA, and the V and J calls and clone size come from that table. The sample profile shows about 350,000 clones; roughly nine tenths of them were found once. 3.9% of the sample comes from the top ten.

From the cysteine up to the phenylalanine, the CDR3 has a length of 18 residues. Left in the record is the CDR3 DNA by itself, 54 bases read in frame from the first base. Via the germline V gene, CDR1 is SGDLS and CDR2 YYNGEE. Trimming takes 0 bases off V and 0 bases off J; junction bases not matched to a gene: 8. Taken with the paper, the label for time point translates to: individuals recovered from natural SARS-CoV-2 infection. The specimen was peripheral blood, collected after recovery from COVID-19. Recombination connected TRBV9 to TRBJ2-3, and TRBD1 matches 9 of the central bases. The clonotype comes from a human donor who had recovered from COVID-19. The CDR3 region: CASSVVSQGATSTDTQYF. The nucleotide sequence is TGTGCCAGCAGCGTAGTATCACAGGGGGCAACTAGCACAGATACGCAGTATTTT.